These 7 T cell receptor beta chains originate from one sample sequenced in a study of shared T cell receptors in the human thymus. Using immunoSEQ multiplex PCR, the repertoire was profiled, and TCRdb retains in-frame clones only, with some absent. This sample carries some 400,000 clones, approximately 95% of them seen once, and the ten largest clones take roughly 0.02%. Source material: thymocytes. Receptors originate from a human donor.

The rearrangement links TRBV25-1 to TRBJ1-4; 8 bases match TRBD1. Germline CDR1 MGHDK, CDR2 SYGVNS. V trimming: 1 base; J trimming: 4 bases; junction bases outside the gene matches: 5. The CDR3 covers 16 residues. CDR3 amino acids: CASSELRTGHNEKLFF. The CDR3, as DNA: TGTGCCAGCAGTGAATTAAGGACAGGGCATAATGAAAAACTGTTTTTT.

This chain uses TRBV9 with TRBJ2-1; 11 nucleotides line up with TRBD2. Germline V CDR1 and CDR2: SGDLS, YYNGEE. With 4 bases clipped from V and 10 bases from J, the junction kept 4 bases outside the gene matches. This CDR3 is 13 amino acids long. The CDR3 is CASSSRLAGEQFF. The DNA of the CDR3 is TGTGCCAGCAGCTCGCGACTAGCGGGAGAGCAGTTCTTC. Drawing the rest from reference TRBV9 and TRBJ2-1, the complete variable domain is DSGVTQTPKHLITATGQRVTLRCSPRSGDLSVYWYQQSLDQGLQFLIQYYNGEERAKGNILERFSAQQFPDLHSELNLSSLELGDSALYFCASSSRLAGEQFFGPGTRLTVL.

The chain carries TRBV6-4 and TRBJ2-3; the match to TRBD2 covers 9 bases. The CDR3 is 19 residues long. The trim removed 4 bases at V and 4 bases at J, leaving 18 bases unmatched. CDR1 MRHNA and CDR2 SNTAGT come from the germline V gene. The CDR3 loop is CASSAPPTSGGRAPDTQYF. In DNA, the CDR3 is TGTGCCAGCAGTGCCCCCCCCACCAGCGGCGGGAGGGCCCCAGATACGCAGTATTTT.

This chain's CDR3 is CASSQEVRAYQETQYF. CDR3 in DNA: TGCGCCAGCAGCCAAGAAGTCAGGGCGTACCAAGAGACCCAGTACTTC. The gene calls are TRBV4-1 and TRBJ2-5; D possibly corresponds to TRBD1 (5 bases). This CDR3 has 16 amino acids. The ends were cut back, 0 bases at V and 0 bases at J, with 11 bases in the middle. CDR1 is MGHRA and CDR2 is YSYEKL in the germline V gene.

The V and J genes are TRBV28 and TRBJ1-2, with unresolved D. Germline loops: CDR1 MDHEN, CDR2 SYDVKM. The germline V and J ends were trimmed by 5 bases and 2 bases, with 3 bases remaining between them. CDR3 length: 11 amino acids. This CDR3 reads CASSDNYGYTF. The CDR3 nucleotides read TGTGCCAGCAGTGACAACTATGGCTACACCTTC.

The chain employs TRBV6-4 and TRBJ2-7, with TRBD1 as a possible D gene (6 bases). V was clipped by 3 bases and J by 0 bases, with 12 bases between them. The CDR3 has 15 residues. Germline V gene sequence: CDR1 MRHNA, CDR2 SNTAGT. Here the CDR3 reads CASSDRVGGSYEQYF. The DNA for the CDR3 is TGTGCCAGCAGTGATCGTGTAGGGGGCTCCTACGAGCAGTACTTC.

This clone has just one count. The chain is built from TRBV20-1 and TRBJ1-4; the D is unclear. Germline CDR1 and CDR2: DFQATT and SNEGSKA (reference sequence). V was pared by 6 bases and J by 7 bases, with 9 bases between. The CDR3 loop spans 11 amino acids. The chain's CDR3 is CSARQAEKLFF. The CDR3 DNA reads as TGCAGTGCCAGACAAGCTGAAAAACTGTTTTTT.